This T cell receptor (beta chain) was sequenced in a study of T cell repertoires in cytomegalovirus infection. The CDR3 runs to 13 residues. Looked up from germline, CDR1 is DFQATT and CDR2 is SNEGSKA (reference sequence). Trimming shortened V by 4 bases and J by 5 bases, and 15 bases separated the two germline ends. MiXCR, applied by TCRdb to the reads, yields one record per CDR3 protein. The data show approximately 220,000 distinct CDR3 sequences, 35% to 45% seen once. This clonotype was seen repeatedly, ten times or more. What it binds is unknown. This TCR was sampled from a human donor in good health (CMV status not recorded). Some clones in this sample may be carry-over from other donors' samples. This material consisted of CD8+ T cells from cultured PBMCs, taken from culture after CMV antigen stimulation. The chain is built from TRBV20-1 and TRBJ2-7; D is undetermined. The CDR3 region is CSANNQRIHEQYF. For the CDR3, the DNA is TGCAGTGCTAATAACCAGCGTATCCACGAGCAGTACTTC.